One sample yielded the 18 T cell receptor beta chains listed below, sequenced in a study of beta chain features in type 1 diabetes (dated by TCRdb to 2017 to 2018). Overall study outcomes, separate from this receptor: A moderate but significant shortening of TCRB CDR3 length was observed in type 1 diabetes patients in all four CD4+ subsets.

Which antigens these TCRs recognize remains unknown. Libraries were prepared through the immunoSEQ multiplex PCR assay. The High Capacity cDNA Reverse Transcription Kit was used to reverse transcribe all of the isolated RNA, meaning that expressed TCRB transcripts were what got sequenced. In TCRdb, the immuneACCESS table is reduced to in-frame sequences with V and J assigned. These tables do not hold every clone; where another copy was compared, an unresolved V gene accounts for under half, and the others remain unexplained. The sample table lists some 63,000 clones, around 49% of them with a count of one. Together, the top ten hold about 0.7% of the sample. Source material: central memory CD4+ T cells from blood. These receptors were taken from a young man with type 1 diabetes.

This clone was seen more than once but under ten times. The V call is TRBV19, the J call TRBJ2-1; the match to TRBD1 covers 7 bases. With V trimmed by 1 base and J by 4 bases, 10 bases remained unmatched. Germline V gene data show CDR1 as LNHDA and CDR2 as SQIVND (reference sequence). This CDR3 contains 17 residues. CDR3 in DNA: TGTGCCAGTAGTATAGGAAGCATCGGGACAGAGTACAATGAGCAGTTCTTC. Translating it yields CASSIGSIGTEYNEQFF.

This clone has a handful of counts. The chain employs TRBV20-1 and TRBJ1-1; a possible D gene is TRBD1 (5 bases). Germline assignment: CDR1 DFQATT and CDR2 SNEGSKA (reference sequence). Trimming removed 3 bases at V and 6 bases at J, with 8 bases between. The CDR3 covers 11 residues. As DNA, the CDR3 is TGCAGTGCTAGCCAGGGTGCTGAAGCTTTCTTT. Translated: CSASQGAEAFF.

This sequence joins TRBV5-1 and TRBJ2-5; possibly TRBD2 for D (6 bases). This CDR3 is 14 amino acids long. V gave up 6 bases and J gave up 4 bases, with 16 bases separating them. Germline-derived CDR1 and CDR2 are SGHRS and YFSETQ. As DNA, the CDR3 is TGCGCCAGCAACCTGGCGGGGACGGGAGAGACCCAGTACTTC. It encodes CASNLAGTGETQYF.

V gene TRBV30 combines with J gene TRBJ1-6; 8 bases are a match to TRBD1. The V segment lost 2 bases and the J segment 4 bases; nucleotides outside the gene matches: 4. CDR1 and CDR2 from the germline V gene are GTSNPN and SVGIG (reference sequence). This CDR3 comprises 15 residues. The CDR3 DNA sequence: TGTGCCTGGAGTCCCAGGGGGCGATATAATTCACCCCTCCACTTT. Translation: CAWSPRGRYNSPLHF.

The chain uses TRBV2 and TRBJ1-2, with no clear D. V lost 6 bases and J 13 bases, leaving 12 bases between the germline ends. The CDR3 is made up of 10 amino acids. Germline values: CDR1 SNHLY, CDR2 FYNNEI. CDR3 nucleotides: TGTGCCAGCAGCGCAGATTACGTCACCTTC. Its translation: CASSADYVTF.

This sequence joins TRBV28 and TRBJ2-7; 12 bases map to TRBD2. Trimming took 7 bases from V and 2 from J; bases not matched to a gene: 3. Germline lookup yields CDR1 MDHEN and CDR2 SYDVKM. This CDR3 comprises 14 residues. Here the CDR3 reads CASTLAGGPYEQYF. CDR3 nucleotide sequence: TGTGCCAGCACCCTAGCGGGGGGGCCCTACGAGCAGTACTTC.

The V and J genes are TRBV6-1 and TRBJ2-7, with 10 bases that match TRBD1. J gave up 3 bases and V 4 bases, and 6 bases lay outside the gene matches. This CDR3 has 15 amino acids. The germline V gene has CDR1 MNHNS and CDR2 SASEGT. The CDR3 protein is CASSARTGGNYEQYF. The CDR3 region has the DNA TGTGCCAGCAGTGCCCGGACAGGGGGGAACTACGAGCAGTACTTC.

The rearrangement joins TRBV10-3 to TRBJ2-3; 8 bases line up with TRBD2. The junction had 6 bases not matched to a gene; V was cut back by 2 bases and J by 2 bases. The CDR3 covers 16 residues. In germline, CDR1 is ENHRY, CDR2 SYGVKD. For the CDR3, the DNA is TGTGCCATCAGTGAGATGGGTAGCGGGAACACAGATACGCAGTATTTT. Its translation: CAISEMGSGNTDTQYF.

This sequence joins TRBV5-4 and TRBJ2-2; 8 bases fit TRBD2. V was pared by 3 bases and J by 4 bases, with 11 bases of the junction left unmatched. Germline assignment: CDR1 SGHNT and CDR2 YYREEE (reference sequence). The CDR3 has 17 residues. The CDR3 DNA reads TGTGCCAGCAGCTCCCCTAGTAGCGGGGCCACCACCGGGGAGCTGTTTTTT. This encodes CASSSPSSGATTGELFF.

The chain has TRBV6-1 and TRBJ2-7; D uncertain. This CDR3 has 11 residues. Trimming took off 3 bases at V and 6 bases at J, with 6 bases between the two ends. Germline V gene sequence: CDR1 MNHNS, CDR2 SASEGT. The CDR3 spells CASSDLVEQYF. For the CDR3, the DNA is TGTGCCAGCAGTGATTTAGTCGAGCAGTACTTC.

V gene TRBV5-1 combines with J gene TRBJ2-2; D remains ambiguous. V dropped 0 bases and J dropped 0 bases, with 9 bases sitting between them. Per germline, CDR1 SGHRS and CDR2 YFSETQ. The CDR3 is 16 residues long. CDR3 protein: CASSLAAGTNTGELFF. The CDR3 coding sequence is TGCGCCAGCAGCTTGGCGGCAGGCACGAACACCGGGGAGCTGTTTTTT.

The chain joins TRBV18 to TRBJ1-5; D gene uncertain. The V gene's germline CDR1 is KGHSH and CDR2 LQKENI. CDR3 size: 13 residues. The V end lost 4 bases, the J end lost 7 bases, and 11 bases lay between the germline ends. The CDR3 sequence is CASSLTPGQPQHF. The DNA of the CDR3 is TGTGCCAGCTCACTAACCCCGGGGCAGCCCCAGCATTTT.

CDR3 DNA sequence: TGTGCCAGCAGCGTCCAGGGGGGCACTGAAGCTTTCTTT. As protein: CASSVQGGTEAFF. This chain connects TRBV11-3 to TRBJ1-1; TRBD1 matches 7 bases. Germline V CDR1 and CDR2: SGHNT, YENEEA. The CDR3 contains 13 residues. Losses at the gene ends were 5 bases for V and 4 bases for J; bases not matched to a gene: 4. Together with reference TRBV11-3 and TRBJ1-1, the CDR3 gives the full variable domain: EAGVVQSPRYKIIEKKQPVAFWCNPISGHNTLYWYLQNLGQGPELLIRYENEEAVDDSQLPKDRFSAERLKGVDSTLKIQPAELGDSAVYLCASSVQGGTEAFFGQGTRLTVV.

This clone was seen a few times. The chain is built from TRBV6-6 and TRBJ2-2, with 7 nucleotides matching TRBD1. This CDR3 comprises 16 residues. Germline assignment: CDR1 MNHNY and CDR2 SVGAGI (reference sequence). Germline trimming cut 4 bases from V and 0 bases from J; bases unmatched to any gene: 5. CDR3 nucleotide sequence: TGTGCCAGCAGTTCTTCCGGGACAGCGAACACCGGGGAGCTGTTTTTT. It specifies CASSSSGTANTGELFF.

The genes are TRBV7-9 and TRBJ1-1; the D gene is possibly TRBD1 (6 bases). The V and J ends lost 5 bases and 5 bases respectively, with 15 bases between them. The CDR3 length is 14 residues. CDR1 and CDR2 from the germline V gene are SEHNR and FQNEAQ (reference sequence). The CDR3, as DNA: TGTGCCAGCAGCCCCGAGGGGGGGAGGACTGAAGCTTTCTTT. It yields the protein CASSPEGGRTEAFF.

CDR3 loop: CASSAGGVRANYGYTF. The DNA of the CDR3 is TGTGCCAGCAGCGCAGGGGGAGTTCGAGCTAACTATGGCTACACCTTC. The V call is TRBV6-6, the J call TRBJ1-2; 7 bases are a match to TRBD1. CDR1 MNHNY and CDR2 SVGAGI come from the germline V gene (reference sequence). J lost 0 bases, V lost 6 bases, and 10 bases had no gene match. The CDR3 runs to 16 residues.

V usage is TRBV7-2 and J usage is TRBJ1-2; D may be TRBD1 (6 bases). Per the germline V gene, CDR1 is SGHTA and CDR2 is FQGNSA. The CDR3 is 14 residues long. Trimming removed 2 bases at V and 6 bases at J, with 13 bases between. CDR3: CASSLNGGQNGYTF. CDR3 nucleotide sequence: TGTGCCAGCAGCTTAAACGGAGGACAGAATGGCTACACCTTC.

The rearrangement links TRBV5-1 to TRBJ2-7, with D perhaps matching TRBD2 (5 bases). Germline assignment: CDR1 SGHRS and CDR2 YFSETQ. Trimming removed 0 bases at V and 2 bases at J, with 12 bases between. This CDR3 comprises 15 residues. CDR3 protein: CASSLASGLTYEQYF. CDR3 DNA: TGCGCCAGCAGCTTGGCCAGTGGACTGACCTACGAGCAGTACTTC.